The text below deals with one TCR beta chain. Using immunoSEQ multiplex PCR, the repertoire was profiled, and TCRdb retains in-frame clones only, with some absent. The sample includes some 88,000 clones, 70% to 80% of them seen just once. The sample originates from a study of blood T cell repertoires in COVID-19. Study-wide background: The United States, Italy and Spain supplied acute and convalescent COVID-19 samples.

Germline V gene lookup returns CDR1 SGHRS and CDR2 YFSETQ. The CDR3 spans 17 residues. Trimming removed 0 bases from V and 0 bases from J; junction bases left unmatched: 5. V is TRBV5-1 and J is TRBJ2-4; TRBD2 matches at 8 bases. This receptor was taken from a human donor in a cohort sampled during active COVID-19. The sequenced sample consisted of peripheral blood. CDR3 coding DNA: TGCGCCAGCAGCTTGGGGGCCGGGAGGGGAGCCAAAAACATTCAGTACTTC. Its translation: CASSLGAGRGAKNIQYF.